This T cell receptor beta chain was identified during a study of blood T cell repertoires in COVID-19. Study in general: T cells, B-cell-depleted T cells, or PBMCs supplied cDNA or gDNA.

This CDR3 region has 15 residues. Only in-frame clones appear in the TCRdb table, and some are missing; sequencing was by immunoSEQ multiplex PCR. The sample holds around 57,000 clones, 70% to 90% seen once. Sequencing input: peripheral blood. This receptor was obtained from a human donor with active COVID-19. The donor label of this sample is uncertain. The chain employs TRBV21-1 and TRBJ1-6; the D call in the table, TRBD1, was not verified against the DNA. TRBV21-1 is classified as a pseudogene. The DNA for the CDR3 is TGTGCCAGCAGCAATCCAGGGGAAGGGAATTCACCCCTCCACTTT. As protein: CASSNPGEGNSPLHF.